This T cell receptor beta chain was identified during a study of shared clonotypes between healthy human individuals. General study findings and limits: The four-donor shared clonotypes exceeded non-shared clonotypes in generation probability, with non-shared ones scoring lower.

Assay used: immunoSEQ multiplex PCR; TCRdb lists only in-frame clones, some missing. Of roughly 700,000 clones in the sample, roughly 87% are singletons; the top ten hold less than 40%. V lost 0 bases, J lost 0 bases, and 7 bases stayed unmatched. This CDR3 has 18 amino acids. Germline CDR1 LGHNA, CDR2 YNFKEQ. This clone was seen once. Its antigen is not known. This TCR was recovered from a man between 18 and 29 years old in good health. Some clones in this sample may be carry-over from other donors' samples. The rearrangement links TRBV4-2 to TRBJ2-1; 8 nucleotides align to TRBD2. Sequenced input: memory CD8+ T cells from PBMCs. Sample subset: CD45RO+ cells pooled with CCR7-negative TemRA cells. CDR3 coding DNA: TGTGCCAGCAGCCAAGATGGCCCACTAGCGGACTCCTACAATGAGCAGTTCTTC. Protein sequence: CASSQDGPLADSYNEQFF.